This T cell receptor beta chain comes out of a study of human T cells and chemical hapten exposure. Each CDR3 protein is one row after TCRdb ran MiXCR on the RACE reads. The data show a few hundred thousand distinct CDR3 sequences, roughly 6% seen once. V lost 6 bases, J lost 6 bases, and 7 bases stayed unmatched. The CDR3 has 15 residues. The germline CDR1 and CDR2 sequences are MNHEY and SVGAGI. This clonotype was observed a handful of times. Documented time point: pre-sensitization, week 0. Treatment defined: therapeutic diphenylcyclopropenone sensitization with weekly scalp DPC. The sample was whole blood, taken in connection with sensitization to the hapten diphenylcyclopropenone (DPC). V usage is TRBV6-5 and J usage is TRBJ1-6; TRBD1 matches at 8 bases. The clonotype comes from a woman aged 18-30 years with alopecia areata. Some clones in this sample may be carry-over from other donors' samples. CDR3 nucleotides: TGTGCCAGCAGCCCAACCGACAGGGGTAATTCACCCCTCCACTTT. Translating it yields CASSPTDRGNSPLHF.